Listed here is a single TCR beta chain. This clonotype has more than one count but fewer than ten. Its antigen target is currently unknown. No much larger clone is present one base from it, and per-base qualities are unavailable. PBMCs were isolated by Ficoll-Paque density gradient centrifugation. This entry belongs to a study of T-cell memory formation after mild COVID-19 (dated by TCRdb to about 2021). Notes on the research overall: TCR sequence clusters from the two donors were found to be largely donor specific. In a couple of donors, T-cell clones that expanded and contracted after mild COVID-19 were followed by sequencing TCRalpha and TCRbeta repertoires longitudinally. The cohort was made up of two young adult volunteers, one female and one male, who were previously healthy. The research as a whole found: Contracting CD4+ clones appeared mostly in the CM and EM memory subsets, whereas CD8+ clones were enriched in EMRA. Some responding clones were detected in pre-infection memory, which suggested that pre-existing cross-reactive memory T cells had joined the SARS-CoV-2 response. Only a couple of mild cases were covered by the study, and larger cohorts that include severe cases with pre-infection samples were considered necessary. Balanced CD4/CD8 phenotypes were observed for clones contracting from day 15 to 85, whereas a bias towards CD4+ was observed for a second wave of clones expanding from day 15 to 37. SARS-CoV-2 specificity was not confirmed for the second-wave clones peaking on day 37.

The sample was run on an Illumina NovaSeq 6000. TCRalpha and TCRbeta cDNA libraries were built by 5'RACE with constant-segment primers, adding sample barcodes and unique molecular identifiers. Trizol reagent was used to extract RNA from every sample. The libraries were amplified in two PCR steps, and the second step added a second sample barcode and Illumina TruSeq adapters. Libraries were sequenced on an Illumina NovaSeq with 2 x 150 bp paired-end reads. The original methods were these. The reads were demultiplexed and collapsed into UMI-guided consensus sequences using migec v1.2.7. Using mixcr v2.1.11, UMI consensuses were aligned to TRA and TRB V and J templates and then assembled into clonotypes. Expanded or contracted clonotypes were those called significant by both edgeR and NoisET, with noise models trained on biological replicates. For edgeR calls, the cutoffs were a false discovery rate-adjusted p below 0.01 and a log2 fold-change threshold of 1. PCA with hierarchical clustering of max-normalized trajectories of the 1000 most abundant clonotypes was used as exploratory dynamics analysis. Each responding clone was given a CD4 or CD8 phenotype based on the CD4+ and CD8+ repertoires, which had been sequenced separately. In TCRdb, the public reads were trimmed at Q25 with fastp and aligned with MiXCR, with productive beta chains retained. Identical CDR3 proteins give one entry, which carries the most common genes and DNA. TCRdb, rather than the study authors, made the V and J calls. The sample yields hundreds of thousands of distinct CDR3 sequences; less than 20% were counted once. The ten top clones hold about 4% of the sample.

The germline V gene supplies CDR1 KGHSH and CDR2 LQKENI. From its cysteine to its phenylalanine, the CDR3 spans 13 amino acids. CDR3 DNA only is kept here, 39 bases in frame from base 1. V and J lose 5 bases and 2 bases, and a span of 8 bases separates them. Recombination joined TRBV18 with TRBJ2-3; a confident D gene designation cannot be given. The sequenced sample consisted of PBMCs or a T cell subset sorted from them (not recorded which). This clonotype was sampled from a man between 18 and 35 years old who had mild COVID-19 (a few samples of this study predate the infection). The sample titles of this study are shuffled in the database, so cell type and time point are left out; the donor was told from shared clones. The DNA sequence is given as TGTGCCAGCTCATGGCAGGACACAGATACGCAGTATTTT. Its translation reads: CASSWQDTDTQYF.